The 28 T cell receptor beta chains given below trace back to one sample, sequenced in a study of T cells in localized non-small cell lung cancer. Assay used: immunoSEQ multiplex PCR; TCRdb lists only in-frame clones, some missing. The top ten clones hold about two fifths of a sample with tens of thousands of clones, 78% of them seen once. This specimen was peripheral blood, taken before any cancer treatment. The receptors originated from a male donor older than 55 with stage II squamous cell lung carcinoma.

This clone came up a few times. The CDR3 reads CASSTPLTGVNTEAFF. In DNA form, the CDR3 reads TGTGCCAGCAGCACCCCTTTGACAGGGGTGAACACTGAAGCTTTCTTT. This sequence joins TRBV11-2 and TRBJ1-1; 8 bases agree with TRBD1. Germline lookup yields CDR1 SGHAT and CDR2 FQNNGV. This CDR3 spans 16 amino acids. V gave up 5 bases and J gave up 0 bases; unmatched junction bases: 8.

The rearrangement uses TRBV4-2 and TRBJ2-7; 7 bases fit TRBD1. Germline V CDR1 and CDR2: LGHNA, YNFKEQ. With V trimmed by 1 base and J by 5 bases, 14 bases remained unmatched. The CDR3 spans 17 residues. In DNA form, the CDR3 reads TGTGCCAGCAGCCAAGGGGGCTTCGGGACAGTAGTAGACGAGCAGTACTTC. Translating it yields CASSQGGFGTVVDEQYF.

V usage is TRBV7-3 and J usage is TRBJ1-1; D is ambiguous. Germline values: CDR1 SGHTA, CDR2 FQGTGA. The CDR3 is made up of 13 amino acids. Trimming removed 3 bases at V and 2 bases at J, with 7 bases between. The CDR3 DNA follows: TGTGCCAGCAGCTTGTATGAAAACACTGAAGCTTTCTTT. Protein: CASSLYENTEAFF.

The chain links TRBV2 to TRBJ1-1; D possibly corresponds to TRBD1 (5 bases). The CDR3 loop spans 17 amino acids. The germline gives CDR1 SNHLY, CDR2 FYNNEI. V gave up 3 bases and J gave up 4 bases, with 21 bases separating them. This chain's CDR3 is CASSEAKDWGRGTEAFF. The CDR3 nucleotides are TGTGCCAGCAGTGAGGCAAAGGACTGGGGAAGGGGCACTGAAGCTTTCTTT.

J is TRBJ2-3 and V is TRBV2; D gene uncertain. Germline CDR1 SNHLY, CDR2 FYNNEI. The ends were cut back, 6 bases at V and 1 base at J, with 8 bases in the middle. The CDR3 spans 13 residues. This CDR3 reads CASSGDGTDTQYF. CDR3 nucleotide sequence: TGTGCCAGCAGCGGTGACGGCACAGATACGCAGTATTTT. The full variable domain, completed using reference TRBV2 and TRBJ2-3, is EPEVTQTPSHQVTQMGQEVILRCVPISNHLYFYWYRQILGQKVEFLVSFYNNEISEKSEIFDDQFSVERPDGSNFTLKIRSTKLEDSAMYFCASSGDGTDTQYFGPGTRLTVL.

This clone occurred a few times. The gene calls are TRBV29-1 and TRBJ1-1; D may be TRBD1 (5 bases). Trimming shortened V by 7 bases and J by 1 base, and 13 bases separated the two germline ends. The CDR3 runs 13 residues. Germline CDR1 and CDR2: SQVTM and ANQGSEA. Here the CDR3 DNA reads TGCAGCGAGACGAGGGGCCCGAACACTGAAGCTTTCTTT. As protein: CSETRGPNTEAFF.

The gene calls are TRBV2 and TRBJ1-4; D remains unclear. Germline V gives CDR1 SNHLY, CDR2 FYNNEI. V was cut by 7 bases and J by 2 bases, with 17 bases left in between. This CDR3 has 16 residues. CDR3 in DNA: TGTGCCAGCACTAAAAACCACGTATCGACTAATGAAAAACTGTTTTTT. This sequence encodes CASTKNHVSTNEKLFF.

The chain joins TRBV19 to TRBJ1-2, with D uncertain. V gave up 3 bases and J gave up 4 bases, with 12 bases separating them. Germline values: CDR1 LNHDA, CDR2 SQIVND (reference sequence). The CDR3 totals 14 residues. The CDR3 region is CASSMESAPYGYTF. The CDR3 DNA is TGTGCCAGTAGTATGGAGTCAGCTCCCTATGGCTACACCTTC.

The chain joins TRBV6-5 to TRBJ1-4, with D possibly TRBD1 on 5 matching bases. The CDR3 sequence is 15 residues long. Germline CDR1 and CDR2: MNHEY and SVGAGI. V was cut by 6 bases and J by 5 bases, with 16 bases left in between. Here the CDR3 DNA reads TGTGCCAGCAGGGATCAGGGTCGGGAAAATGAAAAACTGTTTTTT. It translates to CASRDQGRENEKLFF.

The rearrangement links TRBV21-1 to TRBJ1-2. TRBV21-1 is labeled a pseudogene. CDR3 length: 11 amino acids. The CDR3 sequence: CASPPHYGYTF. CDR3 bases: TGTGCCAGCCCACCCCACTATGGCTACACCTTC.

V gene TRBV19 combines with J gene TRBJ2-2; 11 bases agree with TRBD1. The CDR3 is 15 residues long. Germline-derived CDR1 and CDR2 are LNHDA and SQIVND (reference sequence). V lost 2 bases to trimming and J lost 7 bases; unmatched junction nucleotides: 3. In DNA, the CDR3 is TGTGCCAGTAGTATACGGGACAGGGGGGTCGGGGAGCTGTTTTTT. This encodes CASSIRDRGVGELFF.

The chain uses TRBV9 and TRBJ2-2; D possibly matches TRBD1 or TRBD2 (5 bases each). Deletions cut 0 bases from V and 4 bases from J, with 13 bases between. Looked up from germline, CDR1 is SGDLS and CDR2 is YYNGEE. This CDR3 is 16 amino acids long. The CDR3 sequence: CASSVAGSGSTGELFF. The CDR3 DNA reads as TGTGCCAGCAGCGTAGCAGGGTCAGGGAGCACCGGGGAGCTGTTTTTT.

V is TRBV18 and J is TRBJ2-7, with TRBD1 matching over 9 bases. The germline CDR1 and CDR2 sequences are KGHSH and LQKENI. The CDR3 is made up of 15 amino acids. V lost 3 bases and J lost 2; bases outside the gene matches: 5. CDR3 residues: CASSPRTGVTYEQYF. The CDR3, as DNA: TGTGCCAGCTCACCCCGGACAGGGGTTACCTACGAGCAGTACTTC. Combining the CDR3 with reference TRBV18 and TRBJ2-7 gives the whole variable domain NAGVMQNPRHLVRRRGQEARLRCSPMKGHSHVYWYRQLPEEGLKFMVYLQKENIIDESGMPKERFSAEFPKEGPSILRIQQVVRGDSAAYFCASSPRTGVTYEQYFGPGTRLTVT.

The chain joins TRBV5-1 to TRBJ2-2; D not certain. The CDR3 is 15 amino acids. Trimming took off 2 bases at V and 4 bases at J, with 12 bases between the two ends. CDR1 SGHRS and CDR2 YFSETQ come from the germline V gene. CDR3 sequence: CASSFIEEITGELFF. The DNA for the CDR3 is TGCGCCAGCAGCTTCATAGAAGAGATCACCGGGGAGCTGTTTTTT.

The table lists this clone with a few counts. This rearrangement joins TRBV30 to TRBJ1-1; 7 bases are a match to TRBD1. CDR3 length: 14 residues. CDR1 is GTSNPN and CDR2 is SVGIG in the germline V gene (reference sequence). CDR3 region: CAWVGDSPNTEAFF. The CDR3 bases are TGTGCTTGGGTGGGGGACAGCCCGAACACTGAAGCTTTCTTT.

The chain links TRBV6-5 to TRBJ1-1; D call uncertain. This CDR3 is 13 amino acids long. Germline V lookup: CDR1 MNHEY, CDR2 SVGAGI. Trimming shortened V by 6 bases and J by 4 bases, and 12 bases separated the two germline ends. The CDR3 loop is CASRQATGTEAFF. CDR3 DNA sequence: TGTGCCAGCAGACAAGCAACTGGCACTGAAGCTTTCTTT.

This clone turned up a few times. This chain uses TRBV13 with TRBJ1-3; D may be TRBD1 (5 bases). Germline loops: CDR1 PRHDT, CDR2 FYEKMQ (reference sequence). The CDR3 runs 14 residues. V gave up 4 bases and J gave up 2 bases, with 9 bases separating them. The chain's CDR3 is CASSWGETGNTIYF. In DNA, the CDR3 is TGTGCCAGCAGCTGGGGGGAGACTGGAAACACCATATATTTT. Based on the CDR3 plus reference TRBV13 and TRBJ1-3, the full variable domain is AAGVIQSPRHLIKEKRETATLKCYPIPRHDTVYWYQQGPGQDPQFLISFYEKMQSDKGSIPDRFSAQQFSDYHSELNMSSLELGDSALYFCASSWGETGNTIYFGEGSWLTVV.

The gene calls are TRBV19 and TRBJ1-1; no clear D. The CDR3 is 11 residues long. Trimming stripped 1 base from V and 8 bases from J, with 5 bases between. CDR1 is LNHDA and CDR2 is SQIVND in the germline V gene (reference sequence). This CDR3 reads CASSIGREAFF. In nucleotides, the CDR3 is TGTGCCAGTAGTATAGGTCGGGAAGCTTTCTTT.

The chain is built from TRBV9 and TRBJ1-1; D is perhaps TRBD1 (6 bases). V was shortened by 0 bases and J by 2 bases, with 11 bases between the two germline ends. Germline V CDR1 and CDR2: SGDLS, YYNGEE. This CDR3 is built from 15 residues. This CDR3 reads CASSVGSRGNTEAFF. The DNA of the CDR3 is TGTGCCAGCAGCGTAGGTAGCAGGGGCAACACTGAAGCTTTCTTT.

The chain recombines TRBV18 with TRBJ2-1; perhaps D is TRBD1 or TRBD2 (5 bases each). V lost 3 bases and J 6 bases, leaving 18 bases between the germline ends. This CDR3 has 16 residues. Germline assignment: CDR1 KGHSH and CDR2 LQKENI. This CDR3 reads CASSPGAPSLGNEQFF. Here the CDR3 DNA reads TGTGCCAGCTCACCCGGGGCTCCCTCCCTCGGCAATGAGCAGTTCTTC.

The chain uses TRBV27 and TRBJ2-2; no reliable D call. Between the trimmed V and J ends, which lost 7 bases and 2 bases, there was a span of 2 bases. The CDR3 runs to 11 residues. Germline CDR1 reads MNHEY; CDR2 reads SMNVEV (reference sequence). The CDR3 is CASTNTGELFF. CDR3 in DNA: TGTGCCAGCACCAACACCGGGGAGCTGTTTTTT.

DNA of the CDR3: TGTGCCAGCAGTGAAGGGTGGGTCGGTGAAGCTTTCTTT. Its protein is CASSEGWVGEAFF. V gene TRBV27 combines with J gene TRBJ1-1; D uncertain. Trimming removed 5 bases from V and 7 bases from J, with 14 bases in between. CDR1 and CDR2 from the germline V gene are MNHEY and SMNVEV (reference sequence). The CDR3 is 13 amino acids.

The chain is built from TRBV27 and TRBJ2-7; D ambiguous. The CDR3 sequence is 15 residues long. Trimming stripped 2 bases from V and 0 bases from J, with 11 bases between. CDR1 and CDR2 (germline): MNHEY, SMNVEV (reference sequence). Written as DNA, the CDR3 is TGTGCCAGCAGTTTAGTTGGAAGGCACTCCTACGAGCAGTACTTC. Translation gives CASSLVGRHSYEQYF.

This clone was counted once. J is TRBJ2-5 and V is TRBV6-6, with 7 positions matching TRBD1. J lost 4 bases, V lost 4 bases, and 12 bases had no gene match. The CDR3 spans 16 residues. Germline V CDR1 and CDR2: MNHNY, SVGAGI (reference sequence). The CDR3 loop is CASSSPSRGRGETQYF. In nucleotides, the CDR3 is TGTGCCAGCAGTTCTCCCTCTAGGGGGCGCGGAGAGACCCAGTACTTC.

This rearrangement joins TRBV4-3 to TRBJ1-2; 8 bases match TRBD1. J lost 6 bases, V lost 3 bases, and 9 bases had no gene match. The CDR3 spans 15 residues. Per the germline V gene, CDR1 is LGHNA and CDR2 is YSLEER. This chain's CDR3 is CASSHDVGQGDGYTF. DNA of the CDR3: TGCGCCAGCAGCCACGATGTTGGACAGGGTGATGGCTACACCTTC.

CDR3 coding DNA: TGCGCCAGCAGCACGCGGGGGGAGGTGAACACTGAAGCTTTCTTT. Residues: CASSTRGEVNTEAFF. The chain uses TRBV5-1 and TRBJ1-1; D perhaps matches TRBD1 (5 bases). This CDR3 contains 15 residues. V lost 4 bases and J 0 bases, leaving 13 bases between the germline ends. Germline assignment: CDR1 SGHRS and CDR2 YFSETQ. The variable domain in full, completed from reference TRBV5-1 and TRBJ1-1, reads KAGVTQTPRYLIKTRGQQVTLSCSPISGHRSVSWYQQTPGQGLQFLFEYFSETQRNKGNFPGRFSGRQFSNSRSEMNVSTLELGDSALYLCASSTRGEVNTEAFFGQGTRLTVV.

DNA of the CDR3: TGTGCCAGTAGTATACTTGTGACAGGGCCCTCCAATGAGCAGTTCTTC. Translated, it gives CASSILVTGPSNEQFF. V gene TRBV19 combines with J gene TRBJ2-1; 7 bases match TRBD1. In germline, CDR1 is LNHDA, CDR2 SQIVND (reference sequence). The trim removed 2 bases at V and 6 bases at J, leaving 10 bases unmatched. This CDR3 has 16 amino acids.

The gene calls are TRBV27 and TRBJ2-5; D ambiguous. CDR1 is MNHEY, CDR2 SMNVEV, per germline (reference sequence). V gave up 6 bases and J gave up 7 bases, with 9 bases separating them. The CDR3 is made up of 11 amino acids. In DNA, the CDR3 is TGTGCCAGCAGCCGCGGTGGGACCCAGTACTTC. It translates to CASSRGGTQYF.